The 10 T cell receptor beta chains given below trace back to one sample, sequenced in a study of memory CD4+ T cells and cytomegalovirus serostatus. Produced via immunoSEQ multiplex PCR; TCRdb's table is partial and in-frame only. Counted here are 45,000 to 50,000 clones, roughly 78% occurring once; the ten biggest clones make up 0.7% to 0.8%. The sort gate was single viable CD3+CD4+CD8-CD45RO+ cells for memory CD4+ T cells. Sequencing input: memory CD4+ T cells from blood. The receptors were gathered from an adult in good health and CMV-seronegative.

The V gene is TRBV19, the J gene TRBJ1-1; TRBD1 matches at 11 bases. J lost 6 bases, V lost 4 bases, and 13 bases had no gene match. The V gene's germline CDR1 is LNHDA and CDR2 SQIVND (reference sequence). CDR3 length: 17 amino acids. The CDR3 region has the DNA TGTGCCAGTAGTAAGCGGACAGGGGGCTCTCAAGCGGCTGAAGCTTTCTTT. Protein product: CASSKRTGGSQAAEAFF.

The rearrangement uses TRBV29-1 and TRBJ2-5; D might be TRBD1 (5 bases). The V gene lost 7 bases and the J gene lost 0 bases, with 15 bases spanning the gap. The CDR3 totals 14 residues. The germline V gene encodes CDR1 SQVTM and CDR2 ANQGSEA. CDR3 sequence (DNA): TGCAGCGCTCCTGATTCAGGGAACCAAGAGACCCAGTACTTC. Protein: CSAPDSGNQETQYF.

As for this clone: Within the sample, other DNA sequences also encode this same CDR3. The chain uses TRBV11-2 and TRBJ2-5; D gene ambiguous. Trimming cost V 2 bases and J 3 bases, with 1 base left between them. This CDR3 comprises 11 residues. Germline V lookup: CDR1 SGHAT, CDR2 FQNNGV. The CDR3 spells CASSLKETQYF. CDR3 bases: TGTGCCAGCAGCTTAAAAGAGACCCAGTACTTC. Drawing the rest from reference TRBV11-2 and TRBJ2-5, the complete variable domain is EAGVAQSPRYKIIEKRQSVAFWCNPISGHATLYWYQQILGQGPKLLIQFQNNGVVDDSQLPKDRFSAERLKGVDSTLKIQPAKLEDSAVYLCASSLKETQYFGPGTRLLVL.

This clone appeared a single time. The rearrangement joins TRBV2 to TRBJ1-1; TRBD1 is a possible D gene (5 bases). The CDR3 covers 17 residues. The germline V and J ends were trimmed by 0 bases and 1 base, with 15 bases remaining between them. The germline CDR1 and CDR2 sequences are SNHLY and FYNNEI. CDR3 protein: CASSEAGGGTGNTEAFF. The CDR3 DNA follows: TGTGCCAGCAGTGAAGCAGGTGGGGGTACAGGGAACACTGAAGCTTTCTTT. The full variable domain, with the rest looked up from reference TRBV2 and TRBJ1-1, is EPEVTQTPSHQVTQMGQEVILRCVPISNHLYFYWYRQILGQKVEFLVSFYNNEISEKSEIFDDQFSVERPDGSNFTLKIRSTKLEDSAMYFCASSEAGGGTGNTEAFFGQGTRLTVV.

V is TRBV19 and J is TRBJ2-7; no clear D gene. The CDR3 covers 13 residues. Per germline, CDR1 LNHDA and CDR2 SQIVND (reference sequence). Trimming shortened V by 4 bases and J by 6 bases, and 13 bases separated the two germline ends. In DNA form, the CDR3 reads TGTGCCAGTAGTACCTTCCAAAGCACCGAGCAGTACTTC. This gives the protein CASSTFQSTEQYF.

CDR3 in DNA: TGTGCCAGCAGCTTAGTATCGGGGATGGAGGTGAACACTGAAGCTTTCTTT. It codes for CASSLVSGMEVNTEAFF. This chain connects TRBV7-9 to TRBJ1-1, with D unresolved. The CDR3 is 17 amino acids. Trimming stripped 1 base from V and 0 bases from J, with 15 bases between. Germline CDR1 reads SEHNR; CDR2 reads FQNEAQ (reference sequence).

The gene calls are TRBV6-5 and TRBJ2-2; TRBD1 matches at 9 bases. Trimming removed 6 bases from V and 7 bases from J; junction bases left unmatched: 9. This CDR3 is 15 amino acids long. Per germline, CDR1 MNHEY and CDR2 SVGAGI. The CDR3 here is CASRTTGGRNGELFF. CDR3 nucleotides: TGTGCCAGCAGGACGACAGGGGGAAGGAACGGGGAGCTGTTTTTT.

The CDR3 here is CASSTNRGQGLYEQYF. The CDR3 coding sequence is TGTGCCAGCAGCACTAACCGGGGACAGGGGCTCTACGAGCAGTACTTC. The chain joins TRBV7-9 to TRBJ2-7, with 10 bases identical to TRBD1. The CDR3 is 16 residues long. Germline CDR1 reads SEHNR; CDR2 reads FQNEAQ (reference sequence). The V gene end was trimmed by 5 bases and the J gene end by 3 bases; junction bases not matched to a gene: 10.

This clone has only a few counts. The genes are TRBV2 and TRBJ1-1; D unclear. The CDR3 has 12 residues. Looked up from germline, CDR1 is SNHLY and CDR2 is FYNNEI. Trimming removed 3 bases at V and 10 bases at J, with 12 bases between. This chain's CDR3 is CASSDTRQAAFF. The CDR3 nucleotides read TGTGCCAGCAGTGATACTAGGCAGGCAGCTTTCTTT.

The V and J genes are TRBV5-4 and TRBJ2-3, with 12 bases that match TRBD1. Germline assignment: CDR1 SGHNT and CDR2 YYREEE (reference sequence). This CDR3 region has 18 residues. Germline trimming cut 4 bases from V and 4 bases from J; bases unmatched to any gene: 13. CDR3 sequence (DNA): TGTGCCAGCAGCCCGGGACAGGGGGCGCGTCGGTTCGCAGATACGCAGTATTTT. It translates to CASSPGQGARRFADTQYF.